This TCR beta chain was sequenced during a study of human T cells and chemical hapten exposure. Study at large: Upper-back patch tests with 0.01% DPC were read at 6 days.

TCRdb itself ran the RACE reads through MiXCR, one entry per CDR3 protein. Among under 300,000 distinct CDR3 sequences, 7.5% to 8% were seen once, and the ten largest hold about 1.1%. Time point noted: pre-sensitization, week 0. Documented treatment: therapeutic diphenylcyclopropenone sensitization with weekly scalp DPC. This clonotype occurred many times. V gave up 0 bases and J gave up 3 bases, with 14 bases separating them. Germline V gives CDR1 LGHNA, CDR2 YSLEER. The CDR3 has 16 amino acids. The chain joins TRBV4-3 to TRBJ1-1; a possible D gene is TRBD1 (6 bases). Sequencing was performed on whole blood, taken in connection with sensitization to the hapten diphenylcyclopropenone (DPC). The receptor comes from a man aged 18 to 30 with alopecia areata. Some clones in this sample may be carry-over from other donors' samples. The CDR3 bases are TGCGCCAGCAGCCAAGAAGGGGGGGGCTGGGACACTGAAGCTTTCTTT. This translates into CASSQEGGGWDTEAFF.